A single T cell receptor beta chain is shown here with its context. Its antigen remains unknown. This record comes from a study of response to subunit inactivated influenza vaccine. Study outcomes and limitations: T cells newly recruited by each seasonal influenza vaccination are few, the authors suggested.

TCRdb ran MiXCR on the RT-PCR reads and lists one entry per CDR3 protein. This table has 650,000 to 800,000 distinct CDR3 sequences, roughly 18% appearing once. The germline V gene encodes CDR1 MNHEY and CDR2 SMNVEV (reference sequence). V was shortened by 6 bases and J by 1 base, with 18 bases between the two germline ends. This CDR3 is built from 16 residues. The chain joins TRBV27 to TRBJ2-5; D may be TRBD2 (5 bases). The source material was PBMCs from blood, sampled roughly 5 days after vaccination. The TCR comes from a man aged 50 to 59 who received an inactivated influenza vaccine. The CDR3 coding sequence is TGTGCCAGCAGGGGAGCACCGGCAGCGACCCAAGAGACCCAGTACTTC. Its protein is CASRGAPAATQETQYF.